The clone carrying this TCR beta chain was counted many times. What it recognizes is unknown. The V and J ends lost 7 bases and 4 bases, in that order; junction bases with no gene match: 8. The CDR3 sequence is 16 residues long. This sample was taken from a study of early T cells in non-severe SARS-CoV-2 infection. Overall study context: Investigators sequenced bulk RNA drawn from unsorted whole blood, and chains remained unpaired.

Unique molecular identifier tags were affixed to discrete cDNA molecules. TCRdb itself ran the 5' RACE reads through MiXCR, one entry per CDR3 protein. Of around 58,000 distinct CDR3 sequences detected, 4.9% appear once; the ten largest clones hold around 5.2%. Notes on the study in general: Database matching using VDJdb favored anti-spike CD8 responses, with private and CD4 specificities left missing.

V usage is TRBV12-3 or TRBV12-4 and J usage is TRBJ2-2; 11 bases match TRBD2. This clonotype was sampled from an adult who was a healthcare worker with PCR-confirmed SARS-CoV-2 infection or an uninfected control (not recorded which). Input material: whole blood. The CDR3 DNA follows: TGTGCCAGCACCAAAACTAGCGGGAGTGTCACCGGGGAGCTGTTTTTT. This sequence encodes CASTKTSGSVTGELFF.